This TCR delta chain is from a study of γδ T cells in repeated Plasmodium falciparum infection. Regarding the study as a whole: Malian donors came from one small rural village, predominantly one ethnic group. Vdelta2-negative gammadelta repertoires, largely Vdelta1+, seemingly showed infection-driven waves of new clonal selection.

Gammadelta T cells were flow-sorted from PBMC into Vgamma9/Vdelta2+ and Vdelta2-negative populations for bulk analysis. TCRdb processed the multiplex PCR reads again with the CATT caller. The sample includes 90,000 or so delta-chain clones, approximately 0.96% of them seen just once. V lost 0 bases, J lost 0 bases, and 20 bases stayed unmatched. Looked up from germline, CDR1 is TSWWSYY and CDR2 is QGS. This CDR3 comprises 22 residues. Comment on this clone: What it binds is not known. TCRdb's protein, taken from a much larger clone, differs from this DNA's translation at residue 12, likely owing to a read error; the protein displayed comes from the DNA.

The sample was gamma-delta T cells from blood. The gene calls are TRDV1 and TRDJ1; TRDD3 matches at 9 bases. No J gene was available from TCRdb, and it was assigned here by a germline match of the DNA. The TCR sequence derives from a pool of human donors (malaria-infected and uninfected, not separated). CDR3 nucleotides: TGTGCTCTTGGGGAACTGGGATCAAGTCGTACTAGGGGATACGTCGACACCGATAAACTCATCTTT. Translation: CALGELGSSRTRGYVDTDKLIF.